The rows below give T cell receptor beta chains drawn from one sample of a study of cytomegalovirus exposure and HLA in healthy donors. Sequencing used immunoSEQ multiplex PCR; TCRdb keeps in-frame clones, though not all of them. The sample lists 75,000 to 100,000 clones; roughly 76% were seen once. Sequences were obtained from PBMCs. These receptors all stem from a woman aged 60-75 years in good health and CMV-seropositive. The CDR3 runs from the conserved cysteine through the conserved F or W. The D gene is left open where the match is weak. Not all rows give a size; the values are once, few, many and, for expanded clones, a class.

TGTGCCAGCAGCGTAGAGGCGGGACAGGGGAATTCACCCCTCCACTTT,CASSVEAGQGNSPLHF,TRBV9,TRBD1,TRBJ1-6,.,16
TGCGCCAGCAGCCTTGGGACAGGGCAGAATAACTACGAGCAGTACTTC,CASSLGTGQNNYEQYF,TRBV5-1,TRBD1,TRBJ2-7,.,16
TGCGCCAGCAGCCAACGAAACTCCGGACTATACAATGAGCAGTTCTTC,CASSQRNSGLYNEQFF,TRBV4-1,.,TRBJ2-1,.,16
TGTGCCAGCAGCTTGGCCCGACAGGGGGGCTCCTACGAGCAGTACTTC,CASSLARQGGSYEQYF,TRBV5-5,TRBD1,TRBJ2-7,.,16
TGTGCCAGCAGCCGGGTTGGTGAGCAGTTCTTC,CASSRVGEQFF,TRBV7-9,.,TRBJ2-1,.,11
TGTGCCAGTTCCGACGGTGGAGCTAATGAAAAACTGTTTTTT,CASSDGGANEKLFF,TRBV19,.,TRBJ1-4,few,14
TGTGCCAGCAGCACCCGATGGGGGCATTGGGGTTATGGCTACACCTTC,CASSTRWGHWGYGYTF,TRBV13,.,TRBJ1-2,once,16
TGTGCCAGCACTTATTCTGGGGAGCTGTTTTTT,CASTYSGELFF,TRBV28,.,TRBJ2-2,once,11
TGTGCCAGCAGTTACTCGGCTAGCGGCGACCAAGAGACCCAGTACTTC,CASSYSASGDQETQYF,TRBV6-5,TRBD2,TRBJ2-5,.,16
TGCAGCGTTGAAACTCGGTCGGCGGGTGAAGCCTTCTTT,CSVETRSAGEAFF,TRBV29-1,.,TRBJ1-1,.,13
TGTGCCACCAGCCTGACAAATGAGCAGTTCTTC,CATSLTNEQFF,TRBV28,.,TRBJ2-1,.,11
TGTGCCAGTAGTCCCCCGGGAGGTAAAGAGACCCAGTACTTC,CASSPPGGKETQYF,TRBV19,TRBD2,TRBJ2-5,.,14
TGTGCCAGCAGACCGGCCCCGGGTAGCGGGGAATACTACAATGAGCAGTTCTTC,CASRPAPGSGEYYNEQFF,TRBV7-2,TRBD2,TRBJ2-1,.,18
TGTGCCAGCTCTCGGGACAGGTTCAATCAGCCCCAGCATTTT,CASSRDRFNQPQHF,TRBV18,TRBD1,TRBJ1-5,once,14
TGTGCCAGCAGCTTATCCGGAAGGGGCACTGAAGCTTTCTTT,CASSLSGRGTEAFF,TRBV11-2,.,TRBJ1-1,.,14
TGTGCCAGCAGCTTGGCTGGGCGTGCCACAGATACGCAGTATTTT,CASSLAGRATDTQYF,TRBV5-6,.,TRBJ2-3,.,15
TGCGCCAGCAGCTTGGACGGGACTAGCGGCTACGAGCAGTACTTC,CASSLDGTSGYEQYF,TRBV5-1,TRBD2,TRBJ2-7,.,15
TGTGCCAGCAGCGAAGGGACAGCCAACAATGAAAAACTGTTTTTT,CASSEGTANNEKLFF,TRBV6-6,TRBD1,TRBJ1-4,.,15
TGTGCCTGGAGGGTCTACTCGACAGGTTCCTACGAGCAGTACTTC,CAWRVYSTGSYEQYF,TRBV30,.,TRBJ2-7,few,15
TGCAGCGGATGGACAGGGGTCAACTATGGCTACACCTTC,CSGWTGVNYGYTF,TRBV29-1,TRBD1,TRBJ1-2,.,13
TGTGCCAGCACTAGCGGGTGGTGGGAGCAGTACTTC,CASTSGWWEQYF,TRBV7-9,TRBD2,TRBJ2-7,.,12
TGCAGCGTTGAAGAGCATACAGGGGTCGGCTACACCTTC,CSVEEHTGVGYTF,TRBV29-1,TRBD1,TRBJ1-2,.,13
TGTGCTAGCGGGACAGGGGTTTCTGGGGCCAACGTCCTGACTTTC,CASGTGVSGANVLTF,TRBV30,TRBD1,TRBJ2-6,.,15
TGCGCCAGCAGCCAAGATCTTACTAGCTTTAATGAGCAGTTCTTC,CASSQDLTSFNEQFF,TRBV4-1,.,TRBJ2-1,.,15
TGTGCCAGCAGCTTCGGGACAGGACAGAATTCACCCCTCCACTTT,CASSFGTGQNSPLHF,TRBV7-9,TRBD1,TRBJ1-6,.,15
TGTGCCACCAGCAGAGGCGGCTCCTACAATGAGCAGTTCTTC,CATSRGGSYNEQFF,TRBV15,.,TRBJ2-1,once,14
TGTGCCAGCAGTCGGACACTTAGCTCCTACAATGAGCAGTTCTTC,CASSRTLSSYNEQFF,TRBV27,.,TRBJ2-1,.,15
TGTGCCAGCTCACCTCTACGTGTCGGGAATGAAAAACTGTTTTTT,CASSPLRVGNEKLFF,TRBV18,.,TRBJ1-4,once,15
TGTGCCAGTAGTCGAACCAGGGAACCCGCGGGGAGCCAGCATTTT,CASSRTREPAGSQHF,TRBV19,.,TRBJ1-5,few,15
TGCGCCAGCAGCCAAAGTAGTTATGAGCGGGGGTACGAGCAGTACTTC,CASSQSSYERGYEQYF,TRBV4-1,TRBD2,TRBJ2-7,.,16
TGTGCCAGCAGTTTAGTCGGGGGTGGCTACACCTTC,CASSLVGGGYTF,TRBV28,.,TRBJ1-2,few,12
TGTGCCAGTAGTATGTCTGTGACTTCCCACTACGAGCAGTACTTC,CASSMSVTSHYEQYF,TRBV19,.,TRBJ2-7,.,15
TGTGCCATCAGTGAGCGAGAGCGGGGCTTACCCTACAATGAGCAGTTCTTC,CAISERERGLPYNEQFF,TRBV10-3,TRBD2,TRBJ2-1,.,17
TGTGCCATCAGTGAGTCGGGGGCCGAGCAGTACTTC,CAISESGAEQYF,TRBV10-3,.,TRBJ2-7,.,12
TGTGCCAGCAGCCTTACCAGGTCCGGGGAGCTGTTTTTT,CASSLTRSGELFF,TRBV5-4,.,TRBJ2-2,.,13
TGTGCCAGCAGCTTGCTAGCGGGACTGGACAATGAGCAGTTCTTC,CASSLLAGLDNEQFF,TRBV7-9,TRBD2,TRBJ2-1,.,15
TGTGCCAGCATGAAGATAGCGGGAGGGGTCTTCTACGAGCAGTACTTC,CASMKIAGGVFYEQYF,TRBV27,TRBD2,TRBJ2-7,.,16
TGTGCCAGCAGCCTGAGGACAGGGGAGAACTACGAGCAGTACTTC,CASSLRTGENYEQYF,TRBV9,TRBD1,TRBJ2-7,.,15
TGTGCCAGCGGCCGTGTCGAGCAGTACTTC,CASGRVEQYF,TRBV27,.,TRBJ2-7,.,10
TGTGCCAGCAGCTTGGGAGGACAGGGAGGTCAGCCCCAGCATTTT,CASSLGGQGGQPQHF,TRBV7-9,TRBD1,TRBJ1-5,.,15
TGTGCCAGCAGGGTCCCAGGGGCTGAAAAACTGTTTTTT,CASRVPGAEKLFF,TRBV6-5,.,TRBJ1-4,.,13
TGTGCCAGCACCCCCGGGACTTATTCCTACAATGAGCAGTTCTTC,CASTPGTYSYNEQFF,TRBV2,.,TRBJ2-1,.,15
TGCAGTTGGGAGTCCGGTACGGAGCAGTACTTC,CSWESGTEQYF,TRBV20-1,.,TRBJ2-7,.,11
TGTGCCTGGACGGAGCGGGAGGGCTTTCTGAATGAGCAGTTCTTC,CAWTEREGFLNEQFF,TRBV30,TRBD2,TRBJ2-1,.,15
TGTGCCAGCAGTTTCAACAGGGACGAGCAGTACTTC,CASSFNRDEQYF,TRBV6-6,.,TRBJ2-7,.,12
TGTGCCATCAGCCAAACTAGCGGGAGTTCCTACAATGAGCAGTTCTTC,CAISQTSGSSYNEQFF,TRBV10-3,TRBD2,TRBJ2-1,.,16